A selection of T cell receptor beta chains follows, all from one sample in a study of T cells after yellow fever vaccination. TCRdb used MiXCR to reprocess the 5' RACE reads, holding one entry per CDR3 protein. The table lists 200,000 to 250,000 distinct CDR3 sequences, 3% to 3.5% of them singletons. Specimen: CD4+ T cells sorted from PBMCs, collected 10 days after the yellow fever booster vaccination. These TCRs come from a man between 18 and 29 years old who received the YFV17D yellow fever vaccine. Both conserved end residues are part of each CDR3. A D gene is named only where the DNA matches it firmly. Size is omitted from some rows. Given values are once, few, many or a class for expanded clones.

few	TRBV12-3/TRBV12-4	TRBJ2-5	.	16	CASSLGRTTYQETQYF	TGTGCCAGCAGTTTAGGACGGACAACGTACCAAGAGACCCAGTACTTC
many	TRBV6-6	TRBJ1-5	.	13	CASIQTQGQPQHF	TGTGCCAGCATTCAAACCCAGGGGCAGCCCCAGCATTTT
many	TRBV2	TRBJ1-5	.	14	CASKAGRGNQPQHF	TGTGCCAGCAAGGCGGGGCGAGGCAATCAGCCCCAGCATTTT
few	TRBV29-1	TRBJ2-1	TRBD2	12	CSVGRAGSEQFF	TGCAGCGTCGGGAGGGCAGGGAGTGAGCAGTTCTTC
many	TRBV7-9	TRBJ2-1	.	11	CASSLRGEQFF	TGTGCCAGCAGCTTGAGGGGCGAGCAGTTCTTC
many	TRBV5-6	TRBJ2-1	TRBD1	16	CASSLVGQGAYNEQFF	TGTGCCAGCAGCTTGGTGGGACAGGGGGCATACAATGAGCAGTTCTTC
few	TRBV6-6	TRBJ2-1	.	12	CASNPPGREQFF	TGTGCCAGCAACCCCCCCGGTCGTGAGCAGTTCTTC
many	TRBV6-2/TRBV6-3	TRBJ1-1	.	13	CASSYPEQPEAFF	TGTGCCAGCAGTTATCCGGAGCAACCTGAAGCTTTCTTT
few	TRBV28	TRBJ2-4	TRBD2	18	CASSLGLAGILAKNIQYF	TGTGCCAGCAGTTTGGGACTAGCGGGGATTCTAGCCAAAAACATTCAGTACTTC
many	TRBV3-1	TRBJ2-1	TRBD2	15	CASSRGAGGRREQFF	TGTGCCAGCAGCCGGGGAGCGGGGGGCCGAAGGGAGCAGTTCTTC
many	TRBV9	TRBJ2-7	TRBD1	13	CASSAEGQREQYF	TGTGCCAGCAGCGCAGAGGGACAGCGCGAGCAGTACTTC
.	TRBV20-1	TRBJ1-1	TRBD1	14	CSASEGARGTEAFF	TGCAGTGCTAGCGAGGGGGCGCGAGGGACTGAAGCTTTCTTT
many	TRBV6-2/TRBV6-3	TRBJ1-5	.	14	CASSYPGLDQPQHF	TGTGCCAGCAGTTACCCAGGGCTGGATCAGCCCCAGCATTTT
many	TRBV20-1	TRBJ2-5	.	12	CSARAPQETQYF	TGCAGTGCTAGAGCCCCCCAAGAGACCCAGTACTTC
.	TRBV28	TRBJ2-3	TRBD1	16	CASSSQSTGGTDTQYF	TGTGCCAGCAGTTCCCAGTCGACAGGGGGCACAGATACGCAGTATTTT
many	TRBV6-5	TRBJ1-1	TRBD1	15	CASSGAGTGNTEAFF	TGTGCCAGCAGTGGCGCCGGGACAGGGAACACTGAAGCTTTCTTT
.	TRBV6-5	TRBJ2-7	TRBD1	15	CASSYYTGGIYEQYF	TGTGCCAGCAGTTACTACACAGGGGGCATCTACGAGCAGTACTTC
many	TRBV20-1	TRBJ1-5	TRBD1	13	CSAIQGPNQPQHF	TGCAGTGCTATACAGGGGCCCAATCAGCCCCAGCATTTT
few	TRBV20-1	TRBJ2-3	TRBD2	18	CSASSPSGGPRRADTQYF	TGCAGTGCTAGTTCGCCTAGCGGGGGCCCACGTCGGGCAGATACGCAGTATTTT
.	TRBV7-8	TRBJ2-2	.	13	CASSPNWTGELFF	TGTGCCAGCAGCCCCAACTGGACCGGGGAGCTGTTTTTT
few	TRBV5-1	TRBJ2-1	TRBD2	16	CASGQYPSGGLNEQFF	TGCGCCAGCGGCCAATACCCTAGCGGGGGGCTCAATGAGCAGTTCTTC
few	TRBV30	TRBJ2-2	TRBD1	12	CAWEQGAGELFF	TGTGCCTGGGAACAGGGGGCCGGGGAGCTGTTTTTT
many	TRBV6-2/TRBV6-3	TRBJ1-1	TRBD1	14	CASRTGVGGTEAFF	TGTGCCAGCAGGACAGGGGTTGGGGGCACTGAAGCTTTCTTT
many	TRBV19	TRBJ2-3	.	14	CASSIVGTTDTQYF	TGTGCCAGTAGTATTGTCGGAACCACAGATACGCAGTATTTT
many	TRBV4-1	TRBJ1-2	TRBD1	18	CASSQVFGTGGRNYGYTF	TGCGCCAGCAGCCAGGTCTTTGGGACAGGGGGACGGAACTATGGCTACACCTTC
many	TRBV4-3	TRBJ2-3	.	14	CASSQRTSTDTQYF	TGCGCCAGCAGCCAGCGAACTAGCACAGATACGCAGTATTTT
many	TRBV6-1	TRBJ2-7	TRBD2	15	CASSDTGLGSHEQYF	TGTGCCAGCAGTGATACGGGACTAGGGTCTCACGAGCAGTACTTC
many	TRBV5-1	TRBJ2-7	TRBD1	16	CASSLLSGQGDYEQYF	TGCGCCAGCAGCTTGTTATCGGGACAGGGGGACTACGAGCAGTACTTC
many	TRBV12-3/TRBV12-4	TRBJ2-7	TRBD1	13	CASSRNRGREQYF	TGTGCCAGCAGTAGAAACAGGGGCCGGGAGCAGTACTTC
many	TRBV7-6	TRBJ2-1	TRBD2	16	CASSSSAGGPYNEQFF	TGTGCCAGCAGCTCCTCTGCGGGGGGGCCCTACAATGAGCAGTTCTTC
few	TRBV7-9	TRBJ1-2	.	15	CASSLSGRGDRGYTF	TGTGCCAGCAGCTTAAGCGGCAGGGGCGACCGGGGCTACACCTTC
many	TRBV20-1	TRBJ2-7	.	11	CSAKVAYEQYF	TGCAGTGCGAAGGTAGCCTACGAGCAGTACTTC
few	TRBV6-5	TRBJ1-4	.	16	CASSYRAVRTNEKLFF	TGTGCCAGCAGTTACCGGGCAGTGAGGACTAATGAAAAACTGTTTTTT
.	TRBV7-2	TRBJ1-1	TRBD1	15	CASATGTGANTEAFF	TGTGCCAGCGCGACCGGGACAGGCGCGAACACTGAAGCTTTCTTT
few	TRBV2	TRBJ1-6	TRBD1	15	CASGTGDNLGSPLHF	TGTGCCAGCGGGACAGGGGATAACTTGGGTTCACCCCTCCACTTT
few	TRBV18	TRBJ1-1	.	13	CASHRGLNTEAFF	TGTGCCAGCCACCGGGGCCTAAACACTGAAGCTTTCTTT
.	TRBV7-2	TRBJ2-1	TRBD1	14	CASSPDRVGGEQFF	TGTGCCAGCAGCCCGGACAGGGTCGGAGGGGAGCAGTTCTTC
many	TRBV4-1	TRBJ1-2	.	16	CASSQSLPGRIRGYTF	TGCGCCAGCAGCCAAAGCTTACCGGGACGGATAAGAGGCTACACCTTC
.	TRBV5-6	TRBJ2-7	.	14	CASSLDTGFYEQYF	TGTGCCAGCAGCTTGGACACAGGGTTCTACGAGCAGTACTTC
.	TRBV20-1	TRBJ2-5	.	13	CSATGGPQETQYF	TGCAGTGCTACCGGGGGGCCCCAAGAGACCCAGTACTTC
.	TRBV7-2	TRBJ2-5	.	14	CASSLFGLQETQYF	TGTGCCAGCAGCTTATTTGGCCTCCAAGAGACCCAGTACTTC
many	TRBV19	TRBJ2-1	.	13	CASSMLGEGEQFF	TGTGCCAGTAGTATGCTAGGCGAGGGTGAGCAGTTCTTC
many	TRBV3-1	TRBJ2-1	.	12	CASSQTGTFQFF	TGTGCCAGCAGCCAAACAGGGACTTTCCAGTTCTTC
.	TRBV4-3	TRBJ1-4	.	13	CASSVRGSEKLFF	TGCGCCAGCAGCGTTAGGGGATCTGAAAAACTGTTTTTT
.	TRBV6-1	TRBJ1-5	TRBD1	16	CASSPLAGTENQPQHF	TGTGCCAGCAGTCCCCTCGCCGGGACAGAGAATCAGCCCCAGCATTTT
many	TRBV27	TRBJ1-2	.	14	CASSLNSRGGRYTF	TGTGCCAGCAGTTTAAATTCCAGGGGAGGTCGCTACACCTTC
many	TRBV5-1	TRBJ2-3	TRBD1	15	CASSVTGRGTDTQYF	TGCGCCAGCAGCGTGACAGGGCGAGGCACAGATACGCAGTATTTT
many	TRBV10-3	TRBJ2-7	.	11	CAIRQEYEQYF	TGTGCCATCAGACAGGAATACGAGCAGTACTTC
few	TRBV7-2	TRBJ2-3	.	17	CASSRQTEGRWTDTQYF	TGTGCCAGCAGCCGGCAAACCGAGGGGCGCTGGACAGATACGCAGTATTTT
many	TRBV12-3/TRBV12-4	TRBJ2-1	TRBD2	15	CASSLGLAGTNEQFF	TGTGCCAGCAGTTTAGGACTAGCGGGGACCAATGAGCAGTTCTTC
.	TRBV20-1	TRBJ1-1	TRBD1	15	CSARSPGQLITEAFF	TGCAGTGCTAGGTCCCCGGGACAGCTGATCACTGAAGCTTTCTTT
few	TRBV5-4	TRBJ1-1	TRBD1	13	CASSGTGLTEAFF	TGTGCCAGCAGTGGGACAGGGTTGACTGAAGCTTTCTTT
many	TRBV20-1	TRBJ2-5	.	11	CSGTLQETQYF	TGCAGTGGGACTCTCCAAGAGACCCAGTACTTC
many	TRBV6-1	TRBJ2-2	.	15	CASSEFSGLHGELFF	TGTGCCAGCAGTGAATTTTCCGGGTTGCACGGGGAGCTGTTTTTT
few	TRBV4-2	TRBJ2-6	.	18	CASRQEETRAAGANVLTF	TGTGCCAGTCGTCAGGAGGAGACTAGGGCAGCTGGGGCCAACGTCCTGACTTTC